This TCR beta chain was captured by sequencing in a study of OX40 agonist ivuxolimab in advanced cancers. Study in general: Averaging approximately 60 years in age, with a range of about 23 to 90, the cohort was around 87% male.

A remark on this clone: Its antigen is not known.

The repertoire was sequenced with immunoSEQ multiplex PCR; TCRdb's copy has only in-frame clones and lacks some. Here the sample spans tens of thousands of clones, 90% being singletons. Study conclusions and caveats: CD4+ and CD8+ blood T cells expanded clonally by week 6 at 0.1 to 3.0 mg/kg. Also showing low normalized T-cell clonal expansion were some of the nonresponders. Near-lowest levels of clonal expansion characterized partial responders at 0.1-3.0 mg/kg.

Germline CDR1 reads SGHTA; CDR2 reads FQGNSA. The CDR3 spans 15 residues. Trimming stripped 5 bases from V and 11 bases from J, with 22 bases between. J is TRBJ1-5 and V is TRBV7-2, with D unresolved. This sequence was found in an adult with an advanced solid tumor such as melanoma, head and neck, liver or kidney cancer. This material consisted of CD4+ or CD8+ T cells sorted from blood, taken in a trial of the OX40 agonist ivuxolimab. The CDR3 protein is CASSREGSSERAQHF. CDR3 sequence (DNA): TGTGCCAGCAGCCGGGAGGGTTCCTCAGAACGGGCCCAGCATTTT.